This is a list of T cell receptor beta chains from one sample in a study of T cells in Graves' hyperthyroidism and ophthalmopathy. MiXCR, applied by TCRdb to the multiplex PCR reads, yields one record per CDR3 protein. The table has 330,000 or so distinct CDR3 sequences, less than 20% seen once. Sample: blood. These receptors originate from a man aged 50 to 60 with Graves' ophthalmopathy. Both conserved end residues are part of each CDR3. The size field is filled for only some rows; it gives once, few, many or a size class.

v_call clone_size cdr3_length cdr3_aa
TRBV7-9 . 14 CAGQGGRGADTQYF
TRBV28 . 13 CASRADSYNEQFF
TRBV11-2 many 13 CASSFLGPYEQYF
TRBV30 many 14 CAWTLAGGSYEQYF
TRBV28 few 16 CASRGAGTGVSYEQYF
TRBV6-6 . 15 CASSTSTGVYNEQFF
TRBV7-9 . 16 CASSEGGRPSTDTQYF
TRBV28 few 11 CASRLGNTIYF
TRBV20-1 . 15 CSASHGAMSNQPQHF
TRBV6-1 many 17 CASKPIGGTSAGETQYF
TRBV11-2 many 15 CATNALGTDAYEQYF
TRBV14 . 17 CASSQWEASGFQETQYF
TRBV28 few 16 CASSLGTGPYTDTQYF
TRBV12-3/TRBV12-4 . 13 CASSPNYRDGYTF
TRBV28 . 16 CASSSQDRGFPGELFF
TRBV3-1 many 13 CASSPPSRETQYF
TRBV24-1 few 14 CATRGYSGQGEQFF
TRBV28 . 15 CASSFVAGSSYEQYF
TRBV4-2 . 16 CASSQEPGQGGETQYF
TRBV20-1 many 16 CSARERKGVGTDTQYF
TRBV28 many 17 CASSSPGLAGVRNEQFF
TRBV6-1 few 14 CASSLGDQTYEQYF
TRBV7-2 . 13 CASSLASVSPLHF
TRBV28 . 14 CAHTPTGTRNEQYF
TRBV3-1 . 17 CASSQPLAGASYNEQFF
TRBV9 . 15 CASSVEVTSYNKQFF
TRBV12-3/TRBV12-4 . 15 CASSLTLAGSYEQYF
TRBV9 few 16 CASSVVSSGRAGELFF
TRBV6-5 few 15 CASSDSTSGAYEQYF
TRBV3-1 many 13 CASSQLWTGELFF
TRBV28 many 15 CASSLPQGGSYEQYF
TRBV18 . 19 CASSPERAGGPSGANVLTF
TRBV15 once 13 CATSRDRENIQYF
TRBV7-2 many 14 CASSLVPLRGGYTF
TRBV6-2/TRBV6-3 few 15 CASSPVGGPSYEQYF
TRBV28 . 14 CASSLPGRNQPQHF
TRBV12-3/TRBV12-4 many 14 CASINSGSSYEQYF
TRBV30 . 15 CAWSMTSDPSYEQYF
TRBV3-1 few 13 CASSQGQLDGYTF